Included here is one TCR beta chain sequence, with context. The repertoire was sequenced with immunoSEQ multiplex PCR; TCRdb's copy has only in-frame clones and lacks some. Counted here are 300,000 to 400,000 clones, around 86% occurring once; the ten biggest clones make up roughly 5%. The data derive from a study of blood T cell repertoires in COVID-19. The V gene's germline CDR1 is SGHRS and CDR2 YFSETQ. The CDR3 runs 15 residues. V was clipped by 2 bases and J by 2 bases; unmatched bases: 5. Sequenced input: PBMCs or T cells enriched from blood (not recorded which). The V and J genes are TRBV5-1 and TRBJ2-3; 7 positions agree with TRBD2. This receptor was taken from a man in his sixties who had recovered from COVID-19. DNA of the CDR3: TGCGCCAGCAGCTTTGGGGCGGGGGACACAGATACGCAGTATTTT. It encodes CASSFGAGDTDTQYF.